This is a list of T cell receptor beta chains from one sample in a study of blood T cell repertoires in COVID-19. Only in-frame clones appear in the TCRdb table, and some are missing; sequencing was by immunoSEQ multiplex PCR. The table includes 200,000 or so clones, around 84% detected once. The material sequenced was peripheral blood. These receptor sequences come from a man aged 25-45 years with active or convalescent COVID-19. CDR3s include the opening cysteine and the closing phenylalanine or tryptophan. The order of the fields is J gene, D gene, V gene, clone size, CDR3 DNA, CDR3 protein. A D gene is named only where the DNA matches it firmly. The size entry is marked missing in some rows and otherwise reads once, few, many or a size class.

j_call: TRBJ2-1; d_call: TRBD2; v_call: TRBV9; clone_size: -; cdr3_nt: TGTGCCAGCAGCCCCCAGGCGGGCGGGAGTCAGGATGAGCAGTTCTTC; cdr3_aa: CASSPQAGGSQDEQFF
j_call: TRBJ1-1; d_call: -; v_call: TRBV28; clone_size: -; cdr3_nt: TGTGCCATCAAGCGAGATACCATGAACACTGAAGCTTTCTTT; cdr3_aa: CAIKRDTMNTEAFF
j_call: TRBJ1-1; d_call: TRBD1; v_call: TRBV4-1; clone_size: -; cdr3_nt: TGCGCCAGCAGCCCCTCCTCCGGGACAGGGGACACTGAAGCTTTCTTT; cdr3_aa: CASSPSSGTGDTEAFF
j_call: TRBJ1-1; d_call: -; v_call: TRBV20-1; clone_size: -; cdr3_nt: TGCAGTGCTCAGGGGAGGGAAACTTTCTTT; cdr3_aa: CSAQGRETFF
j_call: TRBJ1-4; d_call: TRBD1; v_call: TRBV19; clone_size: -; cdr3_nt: TGTGCCAGTTGGACAGGGGCCCCTAATGAAAAACTGTTTTTT; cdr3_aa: CASWTGAPNEKLFF
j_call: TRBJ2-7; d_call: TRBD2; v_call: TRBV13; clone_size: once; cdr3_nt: TGTGCCAGCAGCTTACGACTAGCGGGCACCTACGAGCAGTACTTC; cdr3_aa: CASSLRLAGTYEQYF
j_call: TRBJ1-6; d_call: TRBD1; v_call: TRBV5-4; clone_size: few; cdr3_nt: TGTGCCAGCAGCTTGAGACAGGGGGGTAATTCACCCCTCCACTTT; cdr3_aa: CASSLRQGGNSPLHF
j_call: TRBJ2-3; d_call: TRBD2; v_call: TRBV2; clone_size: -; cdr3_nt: TGTGCCAGCAGTGAATCCCTAGCGGGAGGGTTTGGAGTAGATACGCAGTATTTT; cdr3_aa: CASSESLAGGFGVDTQYF
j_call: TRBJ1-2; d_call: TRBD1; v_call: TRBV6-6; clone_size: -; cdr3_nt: TGTGCCAGCAGCAACCGGGACAGGGGGCGGGGTGGCTACACCTTC; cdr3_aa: CASSNRDRGRGGYTF
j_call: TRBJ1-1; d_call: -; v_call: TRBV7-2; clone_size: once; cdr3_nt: TGTGCCAGCAGCTTAGATCAGGTATCGAACACTGAAGCTTTCTTT; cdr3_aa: CASSLDQVSNTEAFF
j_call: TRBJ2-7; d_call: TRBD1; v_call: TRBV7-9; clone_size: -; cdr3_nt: TGTGCCAGCAGCCCTCAGCCGGGACAGAAGGGATTCGAGCAGTACTTC; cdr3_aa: CASSPQPGQKGFEQYF
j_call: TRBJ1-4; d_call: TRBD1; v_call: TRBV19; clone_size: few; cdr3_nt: TGTGCCAGTAGTCCGAGAGGCACAGGGGCCGCAACTAATGAAAAACTGTTTTTT; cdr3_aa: CASSPRGTGAATNEKLFF
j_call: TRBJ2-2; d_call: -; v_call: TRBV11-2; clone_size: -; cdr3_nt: TGTGCCAGCAGCCTAGGGGCAGGCGCGAACACCGGGGAGCTGTTTTTT; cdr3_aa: CASSLGAGANTGELFF
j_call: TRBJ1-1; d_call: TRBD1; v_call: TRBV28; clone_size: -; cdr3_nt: TGTGCCAGCAGCGTCGAAGGACAGGTTGAAGCTTTCTTT; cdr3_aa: CASSVEGQVEAFF
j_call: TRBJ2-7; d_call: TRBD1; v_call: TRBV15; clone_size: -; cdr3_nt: TGTGCCACCAGCAGGGCGGGACAGGGTCGCGAGCAGTACTTC; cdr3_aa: CATSRAGQGREQYF
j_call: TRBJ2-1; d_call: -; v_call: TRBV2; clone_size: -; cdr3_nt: TGTGCCAGCGGGGGGACGGGGGAAGAGAGGTTCTTC; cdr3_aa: CASGGTGEERFF
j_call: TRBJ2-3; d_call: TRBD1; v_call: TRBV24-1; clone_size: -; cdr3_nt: TGTGCCACCAGTGATAGAACCGGGACAGAAGGCAGCACAGATACGCAGTATTTT; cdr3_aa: CATSDRTGTEGSTDTQYF
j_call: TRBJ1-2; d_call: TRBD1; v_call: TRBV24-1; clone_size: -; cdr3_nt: TGTGCCACCAGCCGATCGACAGGGGAAGGATATGGCTACACCTTC; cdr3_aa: CATSRSTGEGYGYTF
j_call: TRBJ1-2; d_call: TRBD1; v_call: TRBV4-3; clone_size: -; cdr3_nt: TGCGCCAGCAGCCACGCGGACAGGGCGGGAGGCTACACCTTC; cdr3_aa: CASSHADRAGGYTF
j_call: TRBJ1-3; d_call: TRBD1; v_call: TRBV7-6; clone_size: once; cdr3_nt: TGTGCCAGCAGCCCGGGACAGGGGGCTGGAAACACCATATATTTT; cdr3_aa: CASSPGQGAGNTIYF
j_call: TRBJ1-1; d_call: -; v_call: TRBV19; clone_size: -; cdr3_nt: TGTGCCAGTAGTATAGAGAGGGTAAACACTGAAGCTTTCTTT; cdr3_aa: CASSIERVNTEAFF
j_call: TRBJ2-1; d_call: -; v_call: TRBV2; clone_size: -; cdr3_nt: TGTGCCAGCAGTGTTGGAGCAAACTATTACAATGAGCAGTTCTTC; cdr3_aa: CASSVGANYYNEQFF
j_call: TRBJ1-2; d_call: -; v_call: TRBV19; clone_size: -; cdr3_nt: TGTGCCAGTAGTATCCGTACAGGCCTTAACTATGGCTACACCTTC; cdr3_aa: CASSIRTGLNYGYTF
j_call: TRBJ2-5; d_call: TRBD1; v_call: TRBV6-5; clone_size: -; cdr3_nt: TGTGCCAGCAGTTACACTTGGACAGGGCAGGTAGAGACCCAGTACTTC; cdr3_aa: CASSYTWTGQVETQYF
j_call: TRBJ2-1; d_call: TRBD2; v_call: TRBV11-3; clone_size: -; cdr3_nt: TGTGCCAGCAGCTTGAGACTAGCGGGAGTGAACAATGAGCAGTTCTTC; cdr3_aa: CASSLRLAGVNNEQFF
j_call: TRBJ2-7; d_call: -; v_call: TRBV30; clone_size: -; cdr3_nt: TGTGCCTGGAGTGTTGGGGGAGGCGTGCAGTACTTC; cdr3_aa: CAWSVGGGVQYF
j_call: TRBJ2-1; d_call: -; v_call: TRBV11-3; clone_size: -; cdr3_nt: TGTGCCAGCAGCAGCCGGGACTCGGGCAATGAGCAGTTCTTC; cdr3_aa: CASSSRDSGNEQFF
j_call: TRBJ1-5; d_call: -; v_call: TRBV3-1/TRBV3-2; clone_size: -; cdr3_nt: TGTGCCAGCAGCCAAGACGGTGACAGGCCCCAGCATTTT; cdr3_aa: CASSQDGDRPQHF
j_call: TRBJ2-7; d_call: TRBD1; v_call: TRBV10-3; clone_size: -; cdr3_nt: TGTGCCATTGGCCCCGATGACAGGGGCGAGCAGTACTTC; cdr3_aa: CAIGPDDRGEQYF
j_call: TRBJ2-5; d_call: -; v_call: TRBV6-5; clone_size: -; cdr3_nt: TGTGCCAGCTGCTACGGTCCCGGGGGATCGGAGACCCAGTACTTC; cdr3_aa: CASCYGPGGSETQYF
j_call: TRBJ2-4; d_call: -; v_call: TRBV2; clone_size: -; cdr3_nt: TGTGCCTCAAAGGGAGCAGCCAAAAACATTCAGTACTTC; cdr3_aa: CASKGAAKNIQYF
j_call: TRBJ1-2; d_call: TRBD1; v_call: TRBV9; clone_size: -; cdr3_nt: TGTGCCAGCAGCGCCGACCCATCCGGGACAGGGCTCGTCAATGGCTACACCTTC; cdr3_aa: CASSADPSGTGLVNGYTF
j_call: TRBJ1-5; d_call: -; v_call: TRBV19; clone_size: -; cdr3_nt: TGTGCCAGTAGAGGGCAGGAGGGCAATCAGCCCCAGCATTTT; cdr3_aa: CASRGQEGNQPQHF
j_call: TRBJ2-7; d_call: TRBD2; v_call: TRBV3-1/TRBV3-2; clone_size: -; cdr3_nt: TGTGCCAGCAGCCTCGGGACTAGCCGGCGCCCCTACGAGCAGTACTTC; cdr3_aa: CASSLGTSRRPYEQYF
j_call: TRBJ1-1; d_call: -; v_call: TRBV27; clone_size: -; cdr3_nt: TGTGCCAGCAGTCCCGGACAGCAGACTTTCTTT; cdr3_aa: CASSPGQQTFF
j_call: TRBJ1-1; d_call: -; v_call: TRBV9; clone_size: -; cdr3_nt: TGTGCCAGCGGACAGTTGAACACTGAAGCTTTCTTT; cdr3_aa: CASGQLNTEAFF
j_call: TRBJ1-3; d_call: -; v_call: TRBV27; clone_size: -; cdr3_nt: TGTGCCAGCAGTTTATCCGGAGTCGGCGGAAACACCATATATTTT; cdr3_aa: CASSLSGVGGNTIYF
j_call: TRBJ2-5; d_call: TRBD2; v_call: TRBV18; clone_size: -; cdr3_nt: TGTGCCAGCTCAACCGCCGGGACTAGCGGAACGCGGACCCAGTACTTC; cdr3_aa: CASSTAGTSGTRTQYF